This T cell receptor beta chain was documented in a study of T-cell reconstitution after alpha-beta-depleted transplantation in children. Trimming cost V 6 bases and J 6 bases, with 12 bases left between them. The length of the CDR3 is 12 residues. Looked up from germline, CDR1 is MGHDK and CDR2 is SYGVNS. The sample holds a few counts of this clonotype. For TCRbeta, the library was prepared with unique molecular identifiers. TCRdb processed the PCR reads anew with MiXCR; each CDR3 protein has one entry. Of over 100,000 distinct CDR3 sequences in the sample, approximately 6% were seen once. Here the sequenced sample was PBMCs, mostly from graft donor cells, taken 60 days after TCRalphabeta/CD19-depleted stem cell transplant. V and J are TRBV25-1 and TRBJ2-7; either TRBD1 or TRBD2 may fit D (5 bases each). The sequence came from a female patient aged 2-9 years who had a stem cell transplant for Fanconi anemia, so the T cells may come from the graft donor. The CDR3, as DNA: TGTGCCAGCAGGGGGGTACCGGGCGAGCAGTACTTC. Translating gives CASRGVPGEQYF.